The TCR beta chain under discussion was sequenced for a study of tumor-infiltrating lymphocytes in primary liver carcinoma. On the study more broadly: Patients, male and female, were 30 to 69 years old. Study findings and constraints: In tumor-adjacent and tumor-blood pairs, overlap was lower than in tumor region pairs. The difference in top-250-clone fraction between tumors and blood was significant, favoring tumors (p = 0.039).

Note on this clonotype: Its antigen remains unknown.

Production of TCR beta cDNA used about 500 ng total RNA together with a constant-region primer. Employing slightly modified ARM-PCR, three nested multiplex PCR rounds were run, and these gave rise to the TCR beta libraries. Running around 10 cycles apiece, the first two PCR rounds relied on TRBV1-TRBV30 forward primers together with a C-beta reverse primer. TCRdb processed the multiplex PCR reads anew with MiXCR; each CDR3 protein has one entry. The top ten clones hold more than 8% of a sample with 95,000 to 150,000 distinct CDR3 sequences, nearly 70% of them seen once. Co-extraction of RNA and DNA was performed on roughly 20-31 mg of unsorted bulk tissue. Germline V gives CDR1 SEHNR, CDR2 FQNEAQ (reference sequence). V gave up 5 bases and J gave up 8 bases; unmatched junction bases: 5. The CDR3 has 14 residues.

This TCR was sampled from a woman in her sixties or seventies with primary liver carcinoma and hepatitis B virus infection. The specimen was tumor-adjacent normal liver tissue. The rearrangement joins TRBV7-9 to TRBJ1-6; 8 nucleotides agree with TRBD1. As DNA, the CDR3 is TGTGCCAGCAGCCCCGGACAGGGTGATTCACCCCTCCACTTT. Protein: CASSPGQGDSPLHF.